What follows is one T cell receptor (beta chain) and its context. The antigen remains undetermined. The study separated CD4+ cells into CD45RA+ naive and CD45RA-negative memory subsets. The sample comes from a study of shared clonotypes between healthy human individuals. Findings and limits, study-wide: Sampling was confined to blood; repertoires within tissues likely differ. When compared with the clonotypes that were shared by all four sorted-subset donors, the non-shared clonotypes turned out to have lower generation probabilities.

Repertoires were generated with immunoSEQ multiplex PCR, while TCRdb's copy carries only in-frame clones and drops some. The repertoire has around 1.6 million clones, approximately 98% of them found once; the top ten carry roughly 0.45%. Losses at the gene ends were 2 bases for V and 8 bases for J; bases not matched to a gene: 8. The CDR3 contains 15 residues. Per germline, CDR1 KGHSH and CDR2 LQKENI. The clonotype originates from a man younger than 45 in good health. The sequencing input was naive CD4+ T cells sorted from blood. Described subset: CD45RA+ positively selected. The V call is TRBV18, the J call TRBJ2-3, with TRBD2 matching over 9 bases. The DNA of the CDR3 is TGTGCCAGCTCACCAGGGGTAGCGGGAGATCTTACGCAGTATTTT. This translates into CASSPGVAGDLTQYF.